The rows below give T cell receptor beta chains drawn from one sample of a study of graft-versus-host responses after intestinal transplantation. Produced via immunoSEQ multiplex PCR; TCRdb's table is partial and in-frame only. The sample yields tens of thousands of clones, roughly nine tenths seen once. For these TCRs, the target antigens are not known. Sequenced here: unstimulated CD4+ T cells sorted from spleen or lymph node cells, sampled before intestinal transplant. The receptor set was obtained from a human donor who received an intestinal transplant. Each CDR3 is given with its conserved first and last residue. Fields, in order: D gene, J gene, clone size, V gene, CDR3 protein, CDR3 DNA. The D gene is left open where the match is weak. A clone size is listed for some rows: how often the clone was seen (once, few, many), or a class if it is expanded.

- TRBJ1-2 - TRBV5-1 CASSLAGGEEGYTF TGCGCCAGCAGCTTGGCGGGCGGGGAAGAAGGCTACACCTTC
- TRBJ1-2 - TRBV2 CASTSTTGWGYGYTF TGTGCCAGCACCTCGACGACAGGCTGGGGCTATGGCTACACCTTC
- TRBJ1-1 - TRBV27 CASSRAFGNTEAFF TGTGCCAGCAGCAGGGCGTTTGGGAACACTGAAGCTTTCTTT
- TRBJ2-5 - TRBV7-9 CASSLMGGRETQYF TGTGCCAGCAGCTTGATGGGGGGGCGAGAGACCCAGTACTTC
- TRBJ2-2 - TRBV2 CASSGGHWVTGELFF TGTGCCAGCAGTGGGGGACATTGGGTAACTGGGGAGCTGTTTTTT
TRBD2 TRBJ2-7 - TRBV7-9 CASSLPASSGESSYEQYF TGTGCCAGCAGCTTACCGGCGTCTAGCGGGGAGAGCTCCTACGAGCAGTACTTC
TRBD1 TRBJ1-5 - TRBV9 CASSQTGGRNQPQHF TGTGCCAGCAGCCAAACAGGGGGCAGGAATCAGCCCCAGCATTTT
- TRBJ2-3 once TRBV5-1 CASSWDNTDTQYF TGCGCCAGCAGCTGGGACAACACAGATACGCAGTATTTT
TRBD2 TRBJ2-7 - TRBV5-1 CASSPSPAGGREQYF TGCGCCAGCAGCCCCTCCCCCGCGGGGGGGCGCGAGCAGTACTTC
TRBD1 TRBJ1-5 - TRBV29-1 CSVEEAGGLNQPQHF TGCAGCGTTGAAGAGGCAGGGGGCCTCAATCAGCCCCAGCATTTT
- TRBJ1-1 - TRBV7-9 CASSLVGGFVAFF TGTGCCAGCAGCTTAGTCGGAGGGTTCGTAGCTTTCTTT
TRBD1 TRBJ2-4 - TRBV9 CASSPGQGNPNGIQYF TGTGCCAGCAGCCCCGGACAGGGAAACCCCAACGGCATTCAGTACTTC
- TRBJ1-1 - TRBV7-8 CASSPSGMNTEAFF TGTGCCAGCAGCCCCTCAGGGATGAACACTGAAGCTTTCTTT
TRBD1 TRBJ1-2 - TRBV7-2 CASSFRQGFSYGYTF TGTGCCAGCAGCTTCCGACAGGGTTTTAGCTATGGCTACACCTTC
TRBD1 TRBJ2-3 - TRBV18 CASSLRGGFGTDTQYF TGTGCCAGCTCACTAAGAGGGGGCTTTGGGACAGATACGCAGTATTTT
TRBD1 TRBJ2-2 - TRBV7-9 CASSPRGGADTGELFF TGTGCCAGCAGCCCAAGAGGGGGCGCGGACACCGGGGAGCTGTTTTTT
- TRBJ1-1 - TRBV5-1 CASSLPGTTLNTEAFF TGCGCCAGCAGCTTGCCGGGAACCACCCTCAACACTGAAGCTTTCTTT
- TRBJ2-1 - TRBV27 CASSFFPFYNEQFF TGTGCCAGCAGTTTTTTTCCTTTCTACAATGAGCAGTTCTTC
- TRBJ1-2 - TRBV29-1 CSVVGHGYTF TGCAGCGTTGTTGGGCATGGCTACACCTTC
- TRBJ1-2 - TRBV27 CASSFGDRANYGYTF TGTGCCAGCAGTTTTGGTGACAGAGCTAACTATGGCTACACCTTC
- TRBJ1-1 once TRBV27 CASSLGDTNTEAFF TGTGCCAGCAGTTTAGGGGACACGAACACTGAAGCTTTCTTT
TRBD2 TRBJ2-7 - TRBV4-2 CASSHELAGASYEQYF TGTGCCAGCAGCCACGAACTAGCGGGGGCGTCCTACGAGCAGTACTTC
TRBD1 TRBJ1-1 - TRBV6-1 CASQEGARTEAFF TGTGCCAGCCAGGAGGGGGCGAGGACTGAAGCTTTCTTT
TRBD1 TRBJ2-3 - TRBV19 CASSMRGQGAPTDTQYF TGTGCCAGTAGTATGCGCGGACAGGGGGCGCCCACAGATACGCAGTATTTT
- TRBJ1-1 - TRBV6-5 CASSRLERLNTEAFF TGTGCCAGCAGCCGACTCGAGAGACTGAACACTGAAGCTTTCTTT
TRBD2 TRBJ2-7 - TRBV12-5 CASGSRAGVPYEQYF TGTGCTAGTGGTTCCCGAGCGGGGGTCCCGTACGAGCAGTACTTC
TRBD1 TRBJ2-5 once TRBV28 CASGDRGVRGETQYF TGTGCCAGTGGGGACAGGGGGGTTCGCGGGGAGACCCAGTACTTC